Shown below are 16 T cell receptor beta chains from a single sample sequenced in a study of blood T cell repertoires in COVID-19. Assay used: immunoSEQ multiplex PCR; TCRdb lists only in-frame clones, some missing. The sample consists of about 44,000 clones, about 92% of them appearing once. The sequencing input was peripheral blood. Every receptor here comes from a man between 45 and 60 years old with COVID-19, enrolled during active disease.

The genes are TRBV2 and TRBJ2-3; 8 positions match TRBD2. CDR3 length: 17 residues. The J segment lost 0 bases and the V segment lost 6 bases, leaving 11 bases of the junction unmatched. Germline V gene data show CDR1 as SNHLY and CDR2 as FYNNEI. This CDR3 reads CASSRGLAMISTDTQYF. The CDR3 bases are TGTGCCAGCAGCCGCGGACTAGCCATGATTAGCACAGATACGCAGTATTTT.

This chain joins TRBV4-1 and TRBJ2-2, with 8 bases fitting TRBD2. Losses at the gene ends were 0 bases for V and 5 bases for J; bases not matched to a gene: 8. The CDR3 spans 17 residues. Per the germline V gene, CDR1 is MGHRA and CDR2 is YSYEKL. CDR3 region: CASSQEQSGSWTGELFF. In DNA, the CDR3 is TGCGCCAGCAGCCAAGAACAAAGCGGGAGTTGGACCGGGGAGCTGTTTTTT.

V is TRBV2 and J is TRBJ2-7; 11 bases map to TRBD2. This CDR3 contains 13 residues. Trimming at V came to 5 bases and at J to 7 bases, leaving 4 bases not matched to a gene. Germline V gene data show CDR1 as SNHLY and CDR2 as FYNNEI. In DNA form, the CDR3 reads TGTGCCAGCAGTCTACTAGCGGGAGTTGAGCAGTACTTC. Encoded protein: CASSLLAGVEQYF. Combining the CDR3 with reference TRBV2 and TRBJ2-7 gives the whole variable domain EPEVTQTPSHQVTQMGQEVILRCVPISNHLYFYWYRQILGQKVEFLVSFYNNEISEKSEIFDDQFSVERPDGSNFTLKIRSTKLEDSAMYFCASSLLAGVEQYFGPGTRLTVT.

In DNA, the CDR3 is TGTGCCAGCAGCCAAGGGGGGGGAGGCGTGATTCCCTACGAGCAGTACTTC. Translation: CASSQGGGGVIPYEQYF. The chain combines TRBV5-4 with TRBJ2-7, with D maybe TRBD2 (7 bases). The CDR3 is made up of 17 amino acids. The V gene lost 4 bases and the J gene lost 2 bases, with 22 bases spanning the gap. Germline CDR1 and CDR2: SGHNT and YYREEE (reference sequence). Together with reference TRBV5-4 and TRBJ2-7, the CDR3 gives the full variable domain: ETGVTQSPTHLIKTRGQQVTLRCSSQSGHNTVSWYQQALGQGPQFIFQYYREEENGRGNFPPRFSGLQFPNYSSELNVNALELDDSALYLCASSQGGGGVIPYEQYFGPGTRLTVT.

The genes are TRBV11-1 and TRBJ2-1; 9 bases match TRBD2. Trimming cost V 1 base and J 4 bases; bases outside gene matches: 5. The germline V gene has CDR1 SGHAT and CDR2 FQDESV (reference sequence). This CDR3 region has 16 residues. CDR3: CASSLGGLAGYNEQFF. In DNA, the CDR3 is TGTGCCAGCAGCTTAGGTGGCCTAGCGGGATACAATGAGCAGTTCTTC.

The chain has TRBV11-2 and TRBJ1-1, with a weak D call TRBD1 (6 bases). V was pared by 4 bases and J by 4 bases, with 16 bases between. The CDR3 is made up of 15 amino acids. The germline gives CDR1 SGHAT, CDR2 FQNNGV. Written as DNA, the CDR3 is TGTGCCAGCAGCTCACAGGGAAGGGAAGTCACTGAAGCTTTCTTT. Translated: CASSSQGREVTEAFF. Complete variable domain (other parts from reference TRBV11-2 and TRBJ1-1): EAGVAQSPRYKIIEKRQSVAFWCNPISGHATLYWYQQILGQGPKLLIQFQNNGVVDDSQLPKDRFSAERLKGVDSTLKIQPAKLEDSAVYLCASSSQGREVTEAFFGQGTRLTVV.

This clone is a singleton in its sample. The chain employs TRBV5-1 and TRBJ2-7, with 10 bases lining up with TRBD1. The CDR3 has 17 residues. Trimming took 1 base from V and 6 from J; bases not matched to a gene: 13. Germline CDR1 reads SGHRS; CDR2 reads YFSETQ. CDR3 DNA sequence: TGCGCCAGCAGCTTGAATTATATTGGACAGGGGGTTAGCGAGCAGTACTTC. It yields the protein CASSLNYIGQGVSEQYF. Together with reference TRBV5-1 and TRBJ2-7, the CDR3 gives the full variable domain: KAGVTQTPRYLIKTRGQQVTLSCSPISGHRSVSWYQQTPGQGLQFLFEYFSETQRNKGNFPGRFSGRQFSNSRSEMNVSTLELGDSALYLCASSLNYIGQGVSEQYFGPGTRLTVT.

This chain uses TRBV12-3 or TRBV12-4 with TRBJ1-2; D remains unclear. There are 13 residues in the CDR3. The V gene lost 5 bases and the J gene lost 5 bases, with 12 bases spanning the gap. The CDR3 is CASSPQTSYGYTF. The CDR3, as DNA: TGTGCCAGCAGTCCTCAGACTTCGTATGGCTACACCTTC.

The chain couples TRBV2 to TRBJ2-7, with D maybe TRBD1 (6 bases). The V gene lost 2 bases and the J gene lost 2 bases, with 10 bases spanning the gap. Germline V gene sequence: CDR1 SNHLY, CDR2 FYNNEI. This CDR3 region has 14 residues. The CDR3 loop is CASSENGTPYEQYF. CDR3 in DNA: TGTGCCAGCAGTGAAAACGGGACACCCTACGAGCAGTACTTC.

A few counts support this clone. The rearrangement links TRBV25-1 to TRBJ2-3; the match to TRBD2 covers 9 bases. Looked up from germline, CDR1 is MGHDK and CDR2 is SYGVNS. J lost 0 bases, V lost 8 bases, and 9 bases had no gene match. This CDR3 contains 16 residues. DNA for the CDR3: TGTGCCAGCTCACAGGGACTAGCATTAAGCACAGATACGCAGTATTTT. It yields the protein CASSQGLALSTDTQYF.

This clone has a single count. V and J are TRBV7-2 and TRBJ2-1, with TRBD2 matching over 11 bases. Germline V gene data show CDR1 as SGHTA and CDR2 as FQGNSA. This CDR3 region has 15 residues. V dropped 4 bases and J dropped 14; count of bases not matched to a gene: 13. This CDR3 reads CASSSTSGNGGAKFF. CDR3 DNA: TGTGCCAGCAGCTCGACTAGCGGGAACGGGGGCGCAAAGTTCTTC. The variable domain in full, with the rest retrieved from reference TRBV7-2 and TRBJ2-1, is GAGVSQSPSNKVTEKGKDVELRCDPISGHTALYWYRQSLGQGLEFLIYFQGNSAPDKSGLPSDRFSAERTGGSVSTLTIQRTQQEDSAVYLCASSSTSGNGGAKFFGPGTRLTVL.

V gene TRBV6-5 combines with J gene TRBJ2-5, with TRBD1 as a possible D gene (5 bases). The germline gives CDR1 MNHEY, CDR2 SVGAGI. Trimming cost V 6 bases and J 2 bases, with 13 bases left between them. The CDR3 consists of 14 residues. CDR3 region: CASSRSTVQETQYF. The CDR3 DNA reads TGTGCCAGCAGCCGCTCGACAGTTCAAGAGACCCAGTACTTC.

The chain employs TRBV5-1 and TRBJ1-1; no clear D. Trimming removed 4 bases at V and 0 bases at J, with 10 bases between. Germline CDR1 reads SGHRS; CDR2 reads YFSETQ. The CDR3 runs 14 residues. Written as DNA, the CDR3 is TGCGCCAGCAGCGGCCGGGATTTGAACACTGAAGCTTTCTTT. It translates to CASSGRDLNTEAFF.

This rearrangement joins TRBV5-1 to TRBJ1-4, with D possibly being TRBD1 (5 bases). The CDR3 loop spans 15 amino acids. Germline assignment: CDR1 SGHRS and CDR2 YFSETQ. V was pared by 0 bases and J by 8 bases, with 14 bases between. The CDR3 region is CASSLEAGYAEKLFF. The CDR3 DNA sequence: TGCGCCAGCAGCTTGGAGGCAGGGTACGCCGAAAAACTGTTTTTT.

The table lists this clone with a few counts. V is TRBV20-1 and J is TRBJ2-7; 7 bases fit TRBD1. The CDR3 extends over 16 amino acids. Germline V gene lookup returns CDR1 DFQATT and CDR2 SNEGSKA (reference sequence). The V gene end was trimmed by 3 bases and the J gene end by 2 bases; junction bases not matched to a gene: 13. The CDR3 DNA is TGCAGTGCTAGTACAGCAAGGGGGCTACCCCCCTACGAGCAGTACTTC. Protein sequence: CSASTARGLPPYEQYF.

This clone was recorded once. The CDR3 DNA sequence: TGCAGCGTTGTGGTCAGGGGGCGCACAGATACGCAGTATTTT. Translated: CSVVVRGRTDTQYF. This chain uses TRBV29-1 with TRBJ2-3; 8 bases fit TRBD1. Germline-derived CDR1 and CDR2 are SQVTM and ANQGSEA. This CDR3 comprises 14 residues. V dropped 4 bases and J dropped 1; count of bases not matched to a gene: 4.